The TCR beta chain described here comes from a study of CD8 T cells in Susac syndrome. Overall study: Each patient with Susac syndrome, at the time of blood draw, was therapy-naive, on corticosteroids, or on intravenous immunoglobulin alone.

TCR beta from blood CD8+ and CD4+ T cells was sequenced. Negative isolation was used for CD8+ and CD4+ T cells and FACS enrichment for TEMRA cells. The CDR3 extends over 13 amino acids. V lost 4 bases to trimming and J lost 6 bases, with 10 bases between them. From germline, CDR1 is SGHAT and CDR2 FQNNGV. A quantity of roughly 0.5 to 1 ug RNA underwent reverse transcription using random hexamers. Multiplex PCR with immunoSEQ amplified the TCR beta CDR3 across 54 Vbeta and 13 Jbeta. TCRdb used MiXCR to reprocess the immunoSEQ multiplex PCR reads, holding one entry per CDR3 protein. The data contain 120,000 to 150,000 distinct CDR3 sequences, 90% to 97% of them singletons.

The J gene is TRBJ1-5, the V gene TRBV11-2; no firm D call. The TCR sequence derives from a human donor with Susac syndrome. The specimen was CD4+ T cells from PBMCs. The DNA of the CDR3 is TGTGCCAGCAGCTCTCGACATAGTCAGCCCCAGCATTTT. This sequence encodes CASSSRHSQPQHF. Drawing the rest from reference TRBV11-2 and TRBJ1-5, the complete variable domain is EAGVAQSPRYKIIEKRQSVAFWCNPISGHATLYWYQQILGQGPKLLIQFQNNGVVDDSQLPKDRFSAERLKGVDSTLKIQPAKLEDSAVYLCASSSRHSQPQHFGDGTRLSIL.